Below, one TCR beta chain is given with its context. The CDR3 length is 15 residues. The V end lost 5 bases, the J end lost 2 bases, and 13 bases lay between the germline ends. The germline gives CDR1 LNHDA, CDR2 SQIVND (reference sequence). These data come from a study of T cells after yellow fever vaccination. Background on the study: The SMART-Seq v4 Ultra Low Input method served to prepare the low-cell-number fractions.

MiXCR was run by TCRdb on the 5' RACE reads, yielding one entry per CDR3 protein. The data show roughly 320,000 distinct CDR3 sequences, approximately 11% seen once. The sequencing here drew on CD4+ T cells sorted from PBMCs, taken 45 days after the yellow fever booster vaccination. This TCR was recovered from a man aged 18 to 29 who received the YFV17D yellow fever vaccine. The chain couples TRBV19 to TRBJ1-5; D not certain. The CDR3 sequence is CASSPGPRGNQPQHF. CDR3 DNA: TGTGCCAGTAGTCCCGGGCCGAGAGGCAATCAGCCCCAGCATTTT.